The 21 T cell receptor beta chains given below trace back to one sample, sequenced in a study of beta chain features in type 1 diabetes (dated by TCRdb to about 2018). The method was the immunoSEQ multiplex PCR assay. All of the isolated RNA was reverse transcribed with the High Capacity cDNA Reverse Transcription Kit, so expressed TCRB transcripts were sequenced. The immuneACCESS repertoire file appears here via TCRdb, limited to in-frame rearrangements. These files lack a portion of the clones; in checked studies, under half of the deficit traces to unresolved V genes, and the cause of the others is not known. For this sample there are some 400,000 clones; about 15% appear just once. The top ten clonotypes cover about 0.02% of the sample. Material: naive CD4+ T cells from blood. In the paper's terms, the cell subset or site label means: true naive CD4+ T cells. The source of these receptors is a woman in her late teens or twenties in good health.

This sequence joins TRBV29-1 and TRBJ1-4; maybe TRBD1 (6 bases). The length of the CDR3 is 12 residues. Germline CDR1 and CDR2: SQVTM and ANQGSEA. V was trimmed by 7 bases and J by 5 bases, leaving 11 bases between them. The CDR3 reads CSAGGQNEKLFF. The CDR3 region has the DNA TGCAGCGCGGGGGGGCAAAATGAAAAACTGTTTTTT.

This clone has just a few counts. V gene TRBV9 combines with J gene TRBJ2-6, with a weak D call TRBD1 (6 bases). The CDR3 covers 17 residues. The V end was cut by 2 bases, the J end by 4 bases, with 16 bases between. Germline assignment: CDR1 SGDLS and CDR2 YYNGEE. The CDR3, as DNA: TGTGCCAGCAGCGTGGCAGGGGAAAGTGGCGGGGCCAACGTCCTGACTTTC. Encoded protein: CASSVAGESGGANVLTF.

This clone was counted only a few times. In DNA, the CDR3 is TGCGCCAGCAGCACGGGGAGGGGCTCGTTGAAGGAGACCCAGTACTTC. It translates to CASSTGRGSLKETQYF. The chain carries TRBV5-1 and TRBJ2-5; 7 bases match TRBD2. The V segment lost 4 bases and the J segment 5 bases; nucleotides outside the gene matches: 14. The CDR3 totals 16 residues. The germline V gene encodes CDR1 SGHRS and CDR2 YFSETQ.

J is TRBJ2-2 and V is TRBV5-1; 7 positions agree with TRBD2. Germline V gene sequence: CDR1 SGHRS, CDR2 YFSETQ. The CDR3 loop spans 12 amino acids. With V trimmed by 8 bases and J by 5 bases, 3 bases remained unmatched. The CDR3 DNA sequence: TGCGCCAGTCGGCGGGGGACCGGGGAGCTGTTTTTT. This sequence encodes CASRRGTGELFF. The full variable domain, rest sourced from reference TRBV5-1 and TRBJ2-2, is KAGVTQTPRYLIKTRGQQVTLSCSPISGHRSVSWYQQTPGQGLQFLFEYFSETQRNKGNFPGRFSGRQFSNSRSEMNVSTLELGDSALYLCASRRGTGELFFGEGSRLTVL.

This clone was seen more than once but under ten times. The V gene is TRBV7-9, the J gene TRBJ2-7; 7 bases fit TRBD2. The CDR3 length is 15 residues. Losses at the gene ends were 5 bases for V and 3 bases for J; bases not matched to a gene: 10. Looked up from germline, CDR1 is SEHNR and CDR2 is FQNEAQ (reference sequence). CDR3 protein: CASSSSLGEGYEQYF. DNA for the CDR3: TGTGCCAGCAGCAGCTCCCTAGGGGAGGGCTACGAGCAGTACTTC.

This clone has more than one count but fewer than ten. CDR3 DNA sequence: TGTGCCAGCAGCTTGACAGGGGCTTCCTACGAGCAGTACTTC. Translation: CASSLTGASYEQYF. The chain joins TRBV5-6 to TRBJ2-7, with 7 bases aligning to TRBD1. V dropped 1 base and J dropped 1; count of bases not matched to a gene: 2. This CDR3 contains 14 residues. Looked up from germline, CDR1 is SGHDT and CDR2 is YYEEEE. Full variable domain (outside the CDR3, taken from reference TRBV5-6 and TRBJ2-7): DAGVTQSPTHLIKTRGQQVTLRCSPKSGHDTVSWYQQALGQGPQFIFQYYEEEERQRGNFPDRFSGHQFPNYSSELNVNALLLGDSALYLCASSLTGASYEQYFGPGTRLTVT.

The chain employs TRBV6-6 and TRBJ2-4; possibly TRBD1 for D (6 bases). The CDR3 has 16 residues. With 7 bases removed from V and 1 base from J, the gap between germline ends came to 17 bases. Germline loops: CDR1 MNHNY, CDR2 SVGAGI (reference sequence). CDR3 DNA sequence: TGTGCCAGCAAATACCAGGGGTCGGGGGCCAAAAACATTCAGTACTTC. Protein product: CASKYQGSGAKNIQYF.

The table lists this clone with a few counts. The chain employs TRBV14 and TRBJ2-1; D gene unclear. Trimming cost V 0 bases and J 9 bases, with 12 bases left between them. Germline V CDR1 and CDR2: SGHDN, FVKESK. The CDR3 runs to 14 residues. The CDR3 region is CASSQEMRVPEQFF. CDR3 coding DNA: TGTGCCAGCAGCCAAGAAATGAGAGTTCCTGAGCAGTTCTTC.

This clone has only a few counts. CDR3 sequence (DNA): TGTGCCAGCAGCTCCCATCGGGGGCAAGAGACCCAGTACTTC. Translated: CASSSHRGQETQYF. The chain uses TRBV5-4 and TRBJ2-5; tentative D call: TRBD2 (6 bases). This CDR3 contains 14 residues. Germline CDR1 is SGHNT and CDR2 is YYREEE (reference sequence). Trimming left V 3 bases short and J 2 bases short, with 11 bases between.

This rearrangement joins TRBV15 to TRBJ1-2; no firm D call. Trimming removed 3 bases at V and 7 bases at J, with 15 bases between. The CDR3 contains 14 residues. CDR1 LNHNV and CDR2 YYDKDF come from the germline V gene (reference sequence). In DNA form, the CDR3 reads TGTGCCACCAGCAGGGGCGGGTTCGGCGGTGGCTACACCTTC. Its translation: CATSRGGFGGGYTF.

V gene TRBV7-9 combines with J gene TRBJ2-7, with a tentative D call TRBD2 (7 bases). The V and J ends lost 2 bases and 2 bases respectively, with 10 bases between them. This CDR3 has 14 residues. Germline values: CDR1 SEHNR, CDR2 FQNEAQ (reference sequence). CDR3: CASSLRGDTYEQYF. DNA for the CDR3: TGTGCCAGCAGCTTACGGGGGGACACCTACGAGCAGTACTTC.

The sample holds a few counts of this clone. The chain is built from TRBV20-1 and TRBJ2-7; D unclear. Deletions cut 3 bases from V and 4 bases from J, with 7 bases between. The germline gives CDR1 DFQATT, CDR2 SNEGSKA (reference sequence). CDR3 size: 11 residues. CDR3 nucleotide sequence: TGCAGTGCTAGTCCGGGTTACGAGCAGTACTTC. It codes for CSASPGYEQYF.

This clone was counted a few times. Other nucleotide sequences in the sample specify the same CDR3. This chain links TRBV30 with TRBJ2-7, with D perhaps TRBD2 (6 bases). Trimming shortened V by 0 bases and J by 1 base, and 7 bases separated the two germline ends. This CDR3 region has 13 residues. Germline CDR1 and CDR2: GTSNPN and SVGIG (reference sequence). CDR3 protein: CAWSVGGSYEQYF. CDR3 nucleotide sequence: TGTGCCTGGAGTGTCGGAGGGTCCTACGAGCAGTACTTC.

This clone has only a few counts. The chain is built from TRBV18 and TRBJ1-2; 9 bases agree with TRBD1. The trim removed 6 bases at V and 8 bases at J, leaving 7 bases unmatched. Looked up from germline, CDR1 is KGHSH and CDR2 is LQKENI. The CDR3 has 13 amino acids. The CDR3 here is CASSPGQGEGYTF. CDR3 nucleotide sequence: TGTGCCAGCTCTCCGGGACAGGGTGAGGGCTACACCTTC.

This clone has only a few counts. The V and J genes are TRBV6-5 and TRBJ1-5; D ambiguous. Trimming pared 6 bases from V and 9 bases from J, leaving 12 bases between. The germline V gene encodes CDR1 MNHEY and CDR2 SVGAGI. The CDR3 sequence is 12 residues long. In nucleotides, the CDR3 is TGTGCCAGCAGACGCGGTGAAGGGCCCCAGCATTTT. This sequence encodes CASRRGEGPQHF.

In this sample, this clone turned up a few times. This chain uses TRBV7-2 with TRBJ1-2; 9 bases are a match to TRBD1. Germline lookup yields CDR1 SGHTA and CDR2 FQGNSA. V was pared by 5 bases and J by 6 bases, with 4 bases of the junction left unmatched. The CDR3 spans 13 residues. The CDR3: CASSRGQGNGYTF. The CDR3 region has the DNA TGTGCCAGCAGCCGGGGACAGGGCAATGGCTACACCTTC.

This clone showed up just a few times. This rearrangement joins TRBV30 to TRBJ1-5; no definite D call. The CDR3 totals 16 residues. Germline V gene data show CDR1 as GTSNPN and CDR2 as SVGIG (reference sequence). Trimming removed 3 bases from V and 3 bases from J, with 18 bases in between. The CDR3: CAWSGGLTTANQPQHF. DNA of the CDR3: TGTGCCTGGAGCGGCGGCCTCACGACCGCCAATCAGCCCCAGCATTTT.

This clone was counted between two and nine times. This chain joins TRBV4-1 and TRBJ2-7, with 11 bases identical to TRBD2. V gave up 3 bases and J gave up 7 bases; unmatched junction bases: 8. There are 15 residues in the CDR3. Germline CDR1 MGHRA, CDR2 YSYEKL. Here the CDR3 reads CASSQTTSGALEQYF. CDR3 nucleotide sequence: TGCGCCAGCAGCCAGACGACTAGCGGGGCCTTGGAGCAGTACTTC.

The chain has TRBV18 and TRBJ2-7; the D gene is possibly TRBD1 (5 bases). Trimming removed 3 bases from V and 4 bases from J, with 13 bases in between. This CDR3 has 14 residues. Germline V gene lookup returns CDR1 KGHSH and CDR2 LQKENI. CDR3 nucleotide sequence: TGTGCCAGCTCACCGCGGTTACAGGAGTACGAGCAGTACTTC. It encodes CASSPRLQEYEQYF. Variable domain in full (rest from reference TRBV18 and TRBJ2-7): NAGVMQNPRHLVRRRGQEARLRCSPMKGHSHVYWYRQLPEEGLKFMVYLQKENIIDESGMPKERFSAEFPKEGPSILRIQQVVRGDSAAYFCASSPRLQEYEQYFGPGTRLTVT.

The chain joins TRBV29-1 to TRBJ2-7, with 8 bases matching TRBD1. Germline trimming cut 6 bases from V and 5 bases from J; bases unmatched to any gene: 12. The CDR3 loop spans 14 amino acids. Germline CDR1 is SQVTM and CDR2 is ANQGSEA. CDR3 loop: CSVQDRVRGHEQYF. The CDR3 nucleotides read TGCAGCGTCCAGGACAGGGTCAGGGGCCACGAGCAGTACTTC.

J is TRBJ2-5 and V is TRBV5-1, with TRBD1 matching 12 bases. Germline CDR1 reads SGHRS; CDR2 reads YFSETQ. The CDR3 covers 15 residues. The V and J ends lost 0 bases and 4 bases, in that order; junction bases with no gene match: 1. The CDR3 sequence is CASSLGDRGLETQYF. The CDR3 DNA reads TGCGCCAGCAGCTTGGGGGACAGGGGGCTAGAGACCCAGTACTTC.